This TCR beta chain was sequenced in a study of OX40 agonist ivuxolimab in advanced cancers. About the research overall: In this cohort, patients received ivuxolimab, an agonistic anti-OX40 (CD134) antibody. The mean age was roughly 60 years, ranging from 23 to 79, with approximately 83% of participants male.

The V and J ends lost 0 bases and 7 bases, in that order; junction bases with no gene match: 9. CDR1 is ENHRY and CDR2 is SYGVKD in the germline V gene. This CDR3 spans 19 amino acids. The protocol was immunoSEQ multiplex PCR, while the TCRdb copy is restricted to in-frame clones and leaves out a portion. The table includes about 73,000 clones, roughly 90% detected once. Sequencing was performed on CD4+ or CD8+ T cells sorted from blood, taken in a trial of the OX40 agonist ivuxolimab. The chain couples TRBV10-3 to TRBJ2-1, with 16 bases identical to TRBD2. The TCR was taken from an adult with an advanced solid tumor such as melanoma, head and neck, liver or kidney cancer. The CDR3 here is CAISESQGLAGGLVNEQFF. CDR3 DNA: TGTGCCATCAGTGAGTCCCAGGGACTAGCGGGAGGGCTAGTGAATGAGCAGTTCTTC.